The 27 T cell receptor beta chains below all came from one sample that was sequenced in a study of beta chain features in type 1 diabetes. Findings of the study overall: Shortening of TCRB CDR3s, moderate but significant, appeared in all four CD4+ subsets of Type 1 diabetes patients.

The isolated RNA, all of it, was reverse transcribed, so expressed TCRB transcripts were what got sequenced. TCRdb's copy holds only in-frame clones and misses some; the assay was immunoSEQ multiplex PCR. Found here are a few hundred thousand clones, approximately 15% of them singletons; the top ten hold 0.015% to 0.017%. Which antigens these TCRs recognize remains unknown. The material sequenced was naive CD4+ T cells from blood. Receptors originate from a man between 18 and 35 years old with type 1 diabetes.

The chain joins TRBV7-9 to TRBJ2-5, with D possibly TRBD1 on 5 matching bases. CDR3 length: 13 amino acids. The germline V and J ends were trimmed by 2 bases and 4 bases, with 8 bases remaining between them. Germline CDR1 SEHNR, CDR2 FQNEAQ (reference sequence). For the CDR3, the DNA is TGTGCCAGCAGCTTAAAGGGGCGAGAGACCCAGTACTTC. Amino acids: CASSLKGRETQYF.

V and J are TRBV11-2 and TRBJ2-2; the match to TRBD2 covers 7 bases. Per germline, CDR1 SGHAT and CDR2 FQNNGV. The ends lost 3 bases at V and 3 bases at J; junction bases unmatched: 7. This CDR3 is 16 amino acids long. The DNA of the CDR3 is TGTGCCAGCAGCTTTATTATGCGGGGGTACACCGGGGAGCTGTTTTTT. This encodes CASSFIMRGYTGELFF.

The chain uses TRBV28 and TRBJ2-1, with D tentatively TRBD1 (6 bases). The germline V and J ends were trimmed by 5 bases and 3 bases, with 8 bases remaining between them. Germline-derived CDR1 and CDR2 are MDHEN and SYDVKM. This CDR3 is 13 amino acids long. The CDR3 protein is CASSRQDYNEQFF. CDR3 bases: TGTGCCAGCAGTCGACAGGACTACAATGAGCAGTTCTTC. The full variable domain, with the rest looked up from reference TRBV28 and TRBJ2-1, is DVKVTQSSRYLVKRTGEKVFLECVQDMDHENMFWYRQDPGLGLRLIYFSYDVKMKEKGDIPEGYSVSREKKERFSLILESASTNQTSMYLCASSRQDYNEQFFGPGTRLTVL.

The genes are TRBV9 and TRBJ2-2, with a possible D match to TRBD2 (5 bases). V gave up 0 bases and J gave up 6 bases, with 9 bases separating them. The CDR3 length is 14 residues. Germline lookup yields CDR1 SGDLS and CDR2 YYNGEE. CDR3 sequence: CASSVDPAAGELFF. In DNA form, the CDR3 reads TGTGCCAGCAGCGTAGATCCAGCGGCCGGGGAGCTGTTTTTT.

The chain recombines TRBV7-9 with TRBJ2-1; 12 bases agree with TRBD2. CDR1 is SEHNR, CDR2 FQNEAQ, per germline (reference sequence). This CDR3 has 16 amino acids. Trimming took 0 bases from V and 5 from J; bases not matched to a gene: 2. This CDR3 reads CASSLAWTSGDNEQFF. Written as DNA, the CDR3 is TGTGCCAGCAGCTTAGCCTGGACTAGCGGGGACAATGAGCAGTTCTTC.

This clone was seen a handful of times. The chain combines TRBV7-8 with TRBJ1-1, with D possibly being TRBD1 (6 bases). The germline V and J ends were trimmed by 3 bases and 8 bases, with 10 bases remaining between them. CDR1 is SGHVS and CDR2 is FQNEAQ in the germline V gene. There are 12 residues in the CDR3. The CDR3 DNA is TGTGCCAGCAGCTTCTCGGACAGCGAAGCTTTCTTT. It yields the protein CASSFSDSEAFF.

The chain recombines TRBV28 with TRBJ2-3; 8 nucleotides match TRBD2. The germline V gene encodes CDR1 MDHEN and CDR2 SYDVKM. The J segment lost 5 bases and the V segment lost 4 bases, leaving 5 bases of the junction unmatched. The CDR3 extends over 14 amino acids. CDR3 coding DNA: TGTGCCAGCAGTTCCAGCCGGGGGGGAGATACGCAGTATTTT. Protein sequence: CASSSSRGGDTQYF.

This clone was seen a few times. The gene calls are TRBV18 and TRBJ2-5; 7 bases are shared with TRBD1. Losses at the gene ends were 4 bases for V and 0 bases for J; bases not matched to a gene: 2. The CDR3 has 14 residues. Germline assignment: CDR1 KGHSH and CDR2 LQKENI. CDR3 DNA: TGTGCCAGCTCACGGGACAGCCACCAAGAGACCCAGTACTTC. It codes for CASSRDSHQETQYF.

In this sample, this clone turned up a few times. The J gene is TRBJ2-3, the V gene TRBV6-1, with 7 bases matching TRBD1. Germline loops: CDR1 MNHNS, CDR2 SASEGT. V gave up 1 base and J gave up 5 bases; unmatched junction bases: 3. This CDR3 has 14 amino acids. The CDR3 DNA is TGTGCCAGCAGTGAAGGGACAGGTGGAGATACGCAGTATTTT. It is translated as CASSEGTGGDTQYF.

There are a few counts of this clone. J is TRBJ1-2 and V is TRBV5-6; weak D call: TRBD1 (5 bases). The V gene's germline CDR1 is SGHDT and CDR2 YYEEEE. The V end was cut by 1 base, the J end by 3 bases, with 13 bases between. The length of the CDR3 is 15 residues. CDR3 coding DNA: TGTGCCAGCAGCTTGTACCCAGGGAAGGACTATGGCTACACCTTC. It is translated as CASSLYPGKDYGYTF.

The table lists this clone with a few counts. The chain carries TRBV7-2 and TRBJ2-3; 7 bases are shared with TRBD2. After removal of 2 bases from V and 0 bases from J, the junction contained 2 bases not matched to a gene. Germline loops: CDR1 SGHTA, CDR2 FQGNSA. The CDR3 totals 15 residues. Here the CDR3 reads CASSLRTRSTDTQYF. CDR3 nucleotide sequence: TGTGCCAGCAGCTTAAGGACTAGAAGCACAGATACGCAGTATTTT.

The V call is TRBV2, the J call TRBJ2-5; D is unresolved. The CDR3 runs to 14 residues. The V and J ends lost 8 bases and 1 base respectively, with 14 bases between them. CDR1 and CDR2 (germline): SNHLY, FYNNEI. As DNA, the CDR3 is TGTGCCAGCGCAGCCACAGTAGTCCAAGAGACCCAGTACTTC. This encodes CASAATVVQETQYF. The whole variable domain, remainder taken from reference TRBV2 and TRBJ2-5, is EPEVTQTPSHQVTQMGQEVILRCVPISNHLYFYWYRQILGQKVEFLVSFYNNEISEKSEIFDDQFSVERPDGSNFTLKIRSTKLEDSAMYFCASAATVVQETQYFGPGTRLLVL.

V is TRBV7-9 and J is TRBJ2-5; 7 bases are shared with TRBD2. V shed 5 bases and J 3 bases; nucleotides not matched to a gene: 9. The germline gives CDR1 SEHNR, CDR2 FQNEAQ (reference sequence). The CDR3 is 15 residues long. CDR3 sequence (DNA): TGTGCCAGCAGCGGTCGCGCTAGCGGTAAAGAGACCCAGTACTTC. Translating gives CASSGRASGKETQYF.

The sample holds a few counts of this clone. The chain is built from TRBV4-3 and TRBJ1-3; D is undetermined. CDR1 LGHNA and CDR2 YSLEER come from the germline V gene. Between the trimmed V and J ends, which lost 0 bases and 0 bases, there was a span of 9 bases. The CDR3 consists of 16 residues. CDR3 in amino acids: CASSQETPFSGNTIYF. The DNA for the CDR3 is TGCGCCAGCAGCCAAGAGACACCTTTCTCTGGAAACACCATATATTTT.

The chain employs TRBV5-4 and TRBJ2-2; 11 nucleotides line up with TRBD1. This CDR3 is 16 amino acids long. In germline, CDR1 is SGHNT, CDR2 YYREEE (reference sequence). The V segment lost 5 bases and the J segment 6 bases; nucleotides outside the gene matches: 9. The CDR3 DNA sequence: TGTGCCAGCAGTTCTAGCCCGGGACAGGGGGCCGGGGAGCTGTTTTTT. It is translated as CASSSSPGQGAGELFF.

The chain uses TRBV4-3 and TRBJ1-6; D unclear. Trimming pared 0 bases from V and 10 bases from J, leaving 10 bases between. This CDR3 is 14 amino acids long. Germline CDR1 reads LGHNA; CDR2 reads YSLEER. Here the CDR3 DNA reads TGCGCCAGCAGCCAAGATGTCGACTGGTCACCCCTCCACTTT. Its protein is CASSQDVDWSPLHF.

The V gene is TRBV6-1, the J gene TRBJ1-2; TRBD1 aligns across 12 bases. Per germline, CDR1 MNHNS and CDR2 SASEGT. J gave up 7 bases and V 6 bases, and 9 bases lay outside the gene matches. This CDR3 has 15 amino acids. CDR3 nucleotides: TGTGCCAGCAGGCGCGGGACAGGGGGCGCGAGTGGCTACACCTTC. This sequence encodes CASRRGTGGASGYTF.

There are a few counts of this clone. V usage is TRBV5-1 and J usage is TRBJ2-7, with 9 bases fitting TRBD1. The CDR3 contains 16 residues. V lost 3 bases, J lost 5 bases, and 12 bases stayed unmatched. The germline gives CDR1 SGHRS, CDR2 YFSETQ. CDR3 sequence: CASSSAGTGLNHEQYF. CDR3 DNA: TGCGCCAGCAGCTCGGCCGGGACAGGGCTCAACCACGAGCAGTACTTC. Full variable domain (outside the CDR3, taken from reference TRBV5-1 and TRBJ2-7): KAGVTQTPRYLIKTRGQQVTLSCSPISGHRSVSWYQQTPGQGLQFLFEYFSETQRNKGNFPGRFSGRQFSNSRSEMNVSTLELGDSALYLCASSSAGTGLNHEQYFGPGTRLTVT.

The chain couples TRBV29-1 to TRBJ2-1, with TRBD2 matching 10 bases. CDR3 length equals 13 residues. V shed 6 bases, J shed 9 bases, and the junction held 8 bases outside the gene matches. Germline CDR1 reads SQVTM; CDR2 reads ANQGSEA. CDR3 protein: CSVSSGSSGEQFF. CDR3 nucleotide sequence: TGCAGCGTCTCTAGCGGGAGTTCGGGTGAGCAGTTCTTC.

This clone showed up just a few times. This rearrangement joins TRBV5-6 to TRBJ2-1; D perhaps matches TRBD1 (6 bases). V was clipped by 2 bases and J by 13 bases, with 19 bases between them. From germline, CDR1 is SGHDT and CDR2 YYEEEE. The CDR3 runs 14 residues. CDR3 DNA: TGTGCCAGCAGCTTCAGGGGCATGCTCCCCGGACAGTTCTTC. It specifies CASSFRGMLPGQFF.

The gene calls are TRBV9 and TRBJ2-4; D perhaps matches TRBD2 (5 bases). Looked up from germline, CDR1 is SGDLS and CDR2 is YYNGEE. The ends were cut back, 0 bases at V and 4 bases at J, with 11 bases in the middle. The CDR3 spans 15 residues. The DNA of the CDR3 is TGTGCCAGCAGCGTAGGCAGCGGAACGAAAAACATTCAGTACTTC. Protein: CASSVGSGTKNIQYF.

This clone was counted only a few times. The V gene is TRBV5-1, the J gene TRBJ2-3; 8 bases are shared with TRBD1. Germline values: CDR1 SGHRS, CDR2 YFSETQ. Trimming at V came to 4 bases and at J to 2 bases, leaving 9 bases not matched to a gene. The CDR3 is 16 amino acids. In DNA form, the CDR3 reads TGCGCCAGCAGCCCCAACGGACAGGGCCTCACAGATACGCAGTATTTT. Translation gives CASSPNGQGLTDTQYF.

V gene TRBV5-8 combines with J gene TRBJ1-5; D is perhaps TRBD1 (5 bases). Trimming shortened V by 4 bases and J by 4 bases, and 12 bases separated the two germline ends. Per germline, CDR1 SGHTS and CDR2 YDEGEE. CDR3 length: 14 amino acids. CDR3 amino acids: CASSLYRTNQPQHF. CDR3 DNA sequence: TGTGCCAGCAGCCTATACAGGACAAATCAGCCCCAGCATTTT.

The genes are TRBV4-3 and TRBJ2-5; possible D gene TRBD2, 5 bases. The CDR3 consists of 15 residues. The V and J ends lost 0 bases and 4 bases respectively, with 12 bases between them. Germline loops: CDR1 LGHNA, CDR2 YSLEER. CDR3 region: CASSQDFGSVETQYF. The CDR3 DNA follows: TGCGCCAGCAGCCAAGATTTTGGTAGCGTAGAGACCCAGTACTTC.

In its sample, this clone was seen a few times. The rearrangement links TRBV4-3 to TRBJ2-7, with D unclear. The CDR3 totals 14 residues. From germline, CDR1 is LGHNA and CDR2 YSLEER. V lost 1 base, J lost 1 base, and 8 bases lay in between. CDR3 loop: CASSQASVSYEQYF. The CDR3 DNA reads TGCGCCAGCAGCCAAGCCTCGGTTTCCTACGAGCAGTACTTC.

The V call is TRBV28, the J call TRBJ2-7, with D tentatively TRBD1 (6 bases). CDR3 length: 14 amino acids. Germline-derived CDR1 and CDR2 are MDHEN and SYDVKM. The V and J ends lost 3 bases and 2 bases respectively, with 11 bases between them. The CDR3 sequence: CASSFRGPPYEQYF. The CDR3 nucleotides read TGTGCCAGCAGTTTCAGGGGACCACCCTACGAGCAGTACTTC.

The V gene is TRBV19, the J gene TRBJ1-5; 8 bases fit TRBD1. Per the germline V gene, CDR1 is LNHDA and CDR2 is SQIVND (reference sequence). The ends lost 10 bases at V and 1 base at J; junction bases unmatched: 6. CDR3 size: 14 residues. CDR3 nucleotides: TGTGCCACAGGACAGGGCCGGAGCAATCAGCCCCAGCATTTT. Amino acids: CATGQGRSNQPQHF.